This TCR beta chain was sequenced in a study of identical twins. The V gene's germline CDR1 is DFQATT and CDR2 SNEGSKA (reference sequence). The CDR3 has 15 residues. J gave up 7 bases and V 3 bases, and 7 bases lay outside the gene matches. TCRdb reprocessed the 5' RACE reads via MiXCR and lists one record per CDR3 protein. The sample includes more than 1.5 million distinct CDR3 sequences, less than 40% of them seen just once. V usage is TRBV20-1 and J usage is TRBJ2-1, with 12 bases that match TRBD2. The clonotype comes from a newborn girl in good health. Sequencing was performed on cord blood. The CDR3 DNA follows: TGCAGTGCTAGGGGGCTAGCGGGGGGGCTGAATGAGCAGTTCTTC. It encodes CSARGLAGGLNEQFF.